This T cell receptor beta chain is from a study of cytomegalovirus exposure and HLA in healthy donors. Use of 60 Vbeta and 13 Jbeta primers characterized the PCR. Libraries were prepared by immunoSEQ multiplex PCR; TCRdb keeps only in-frame clonotypes and omits some of them. The table includes 210,000 or so clones, roughly 84% detected once. Study-wide points: A later analysis reportedly identified an Asian-associated ancestry cluster as carrying fewer N-insertions than the roughly 670-donor mean. Some V segments could not be told apart, so they were left out, TRBV6-2 and TRBV6-3 among them. DRB1 showed the most TCR associations and HLA-C the fewest in a later analysis, as rates varied by HLA locus.

The CDR3 is 14 residues long. Germline assignment: CDR1 SGHNT and CDR2 YYREEE (reference sequence). V dropped 2 bases and J dropped 5 bases, with 8 bases sitting between them. In regard to this clone: Its antigen remains unknown.

The sample was PBMCs. The rearrangement links TRBV5-4 to TRBJ1-6, with D unresolved. This sequence originates from a boy aged 2 to 10 in good health and CMV-seronegative. The CDR3 loop is CASSFGGNNSPLHF. In DNA, the CDR3 is TGTGCCAGCAGCTTCGGAGGGAATAATTCACCCCTCCACTTT.